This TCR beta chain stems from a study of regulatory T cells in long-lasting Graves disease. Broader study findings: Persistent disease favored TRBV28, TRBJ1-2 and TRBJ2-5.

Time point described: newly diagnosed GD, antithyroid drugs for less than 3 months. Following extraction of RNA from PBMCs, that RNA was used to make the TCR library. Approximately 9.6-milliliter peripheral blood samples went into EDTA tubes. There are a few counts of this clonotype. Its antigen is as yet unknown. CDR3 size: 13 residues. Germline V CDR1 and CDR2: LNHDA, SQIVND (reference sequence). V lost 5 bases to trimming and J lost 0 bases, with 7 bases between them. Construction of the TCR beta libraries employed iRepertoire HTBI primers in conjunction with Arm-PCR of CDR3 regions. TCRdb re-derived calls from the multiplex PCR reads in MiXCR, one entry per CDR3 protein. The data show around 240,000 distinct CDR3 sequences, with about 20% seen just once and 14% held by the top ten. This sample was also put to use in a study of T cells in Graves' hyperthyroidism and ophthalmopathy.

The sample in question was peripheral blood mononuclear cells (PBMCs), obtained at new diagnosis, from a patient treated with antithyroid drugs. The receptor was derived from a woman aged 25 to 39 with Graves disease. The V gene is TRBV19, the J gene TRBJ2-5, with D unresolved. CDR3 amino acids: CASSRADQETQYF. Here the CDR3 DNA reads TGTGCCAGTAGTCGGGCAGACCAAGAGACCCAGTACTTC. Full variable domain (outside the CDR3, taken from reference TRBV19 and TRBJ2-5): DGGITQSPKYLFRKEGQNVTLSCEQNLNHDAMYWYRQDPGQGLRLIYYSQIVNDFQKGDIAEGYSVSREKKESFPLTVTSAQKNPTAFYLCASSRADQETQYFGPGTRLLVL.